Given below is one TCR beta chain in context. This specimen comes from a study of spatial heterogeneity in lung cancer. Time point defined: sample taken at primary tumor resection. Whole RNA from tumor, nontumor lung or frozen PBMC was sequenced unsorted. TCRdb reanalysed the 5' RACE reads using MiXCR and keeps one entry per CDR3 protein. The repertoire holds some 50,000 distinct CDR3 sequences, with approximately 12% as singletons. CDR1 and CDR2 (germline): SGHRS, YFSETQ. V was cut by 0 bases and J by 5 bases, with 10 bases left in between. The CDR3 extends over 14 amino acids. V is TRBV5-1 and J is TRBJ2-3; a possible D gene is TRBD1 (6 bases). The sequencing used PBMCs, collected at surgery. The sequence was obtained from a female donor with early-stage non-small cell lung cancer. Here the CDR3 reads CASSLGQAIDTQYF. The CDR3 nucleotides read TGCGCCAGCAGCTTGGGACAGGCGATAGATACGCAGTATTTT. Based on the CDR3 plus reference TRBV5-1 and TRBJ2-3, the full variable domain is KAGVTQTPRYLIKTRGQQVTLSCSPISGHRSVSWYQQTPGQGLQFLFEYFSETQRNKGNFPGRFSGRQFSNSRSEMNVSTLELGDSALYLCASSLGQAIDTQYFGPGTRLTVL.